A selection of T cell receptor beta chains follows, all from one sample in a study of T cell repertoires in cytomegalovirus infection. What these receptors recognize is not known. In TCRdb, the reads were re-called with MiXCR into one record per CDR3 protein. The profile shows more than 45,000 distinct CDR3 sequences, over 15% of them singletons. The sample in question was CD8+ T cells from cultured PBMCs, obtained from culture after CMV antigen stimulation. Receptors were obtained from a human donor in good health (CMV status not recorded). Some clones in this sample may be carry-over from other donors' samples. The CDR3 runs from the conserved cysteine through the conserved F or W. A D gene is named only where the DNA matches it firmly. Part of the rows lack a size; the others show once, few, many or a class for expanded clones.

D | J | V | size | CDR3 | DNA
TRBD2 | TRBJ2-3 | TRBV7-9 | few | CASSSILAGSTDTQYF | TGTGCCAGCAGCTCGATACTAGCGGGAAGCACAGATACGCAGTATTTT
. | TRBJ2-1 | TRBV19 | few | CASSMGPVTNLNYNEQFF | TGTGCCAGTAGTATGGGCCCCGTAACCAACCTAAACTACAATGAGCAGTTCTTC
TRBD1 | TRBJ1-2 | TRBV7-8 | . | CASSLGRDRYDGYTF | TGTGCCAGCAGCTTAGGGAGGGACAGATATGACGGCTACACCTTC
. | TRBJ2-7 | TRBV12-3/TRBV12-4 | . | CASSLGYSYEQYF | TGTGCCAGCAGCCTCGGCTACAGCTACGAGCAGTACTTC
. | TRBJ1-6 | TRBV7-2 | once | CASSRGVERSPLHF | TGTGCCAGCAGCCGGGGAGTCGAGCGCTCACCCCTCCACTTT
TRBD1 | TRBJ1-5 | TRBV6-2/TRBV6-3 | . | CASSYSIVDRFRAQHF | TGTGCCAGCAGTTACTCTATTGTGGACAGGTTTCGGGCCCAGCATTTT
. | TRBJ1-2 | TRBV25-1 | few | CASHTPGYGYTF | TGTGCCAGCCACACCCCAGGGTATGGCTACACCTTC
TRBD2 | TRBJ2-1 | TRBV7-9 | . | CASSFERDGQFF | TGTGCCAGCAGCTTTGAGCGGGATGGGCAGTTCTTC
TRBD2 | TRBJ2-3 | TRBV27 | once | CASSLSASGGTDTQYF | TGTGCCAGCAGTTTATCGGCTAGCGGGGGCACAGATACGCAGTATTTT
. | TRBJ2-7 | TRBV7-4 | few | CASSLRGGTGEQYF | TGTGCCAGCAGCTTAAGAGGGGGAACGGGCGAGCAGTACTTC
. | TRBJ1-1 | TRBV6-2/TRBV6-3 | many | CATGRNTEAFF | TGTGCCACCGGACGAAACACTGAAGCTTTCTTT
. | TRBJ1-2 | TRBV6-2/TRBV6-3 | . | CASTLGLRYTF | TGTGCCAGCACCCTCGGCCTGCGCTACACCTTC
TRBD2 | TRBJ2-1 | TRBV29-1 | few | CSLRTSGPEQFF | TGCAGCTTGAGGACTAGCGGGCCTGAGCAGTTCTTC
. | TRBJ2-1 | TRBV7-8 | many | CASSLFVGPDNEQFF | TGTGCCAGCAGCTTATTTGTGGGGCCAGACAATGAGCAGTTCTTC
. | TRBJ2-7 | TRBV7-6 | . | CASSLDTTYEQYF | TGTGCCAGCAGCTTAGACACCACCTACGAGCAGTACTTC
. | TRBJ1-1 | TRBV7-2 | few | CASSFASGRDTEAFF | TGTGCCAGCAGCTTTGCGTCAGGGCGGGACACTGAAGCTTTCTTT
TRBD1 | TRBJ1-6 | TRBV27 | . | CASRPGTGGVHSPLHF | TGTGCCAGCAGACCAGGGACAGGGGGGGTCCATTCACCCCTCCACTTT
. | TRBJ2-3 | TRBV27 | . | CASSFSDTQYF | TGTGCCAGCAGTTTCTCAGATACGCAGTATTTT
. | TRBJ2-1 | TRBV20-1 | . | CSARDLDGSSYNEQFF | TGCAGTGCTAGAGATTTGGACGGTAGCTCCTACAATGAGCAGTTCTTC
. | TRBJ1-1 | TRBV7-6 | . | CASSPRTDTEAFF | TGTGCCAGCAGCCCGCGGACAGACACTGAAGCTTTCTTT
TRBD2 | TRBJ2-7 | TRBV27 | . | CASSFSGGSYEQYF | TGTGCCAGCAGTTTTAGCGGGGGTTCCTACGAGCAGTACTTC
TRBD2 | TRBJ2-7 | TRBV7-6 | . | CASSRTSGLYEQYF | TGTGCCAGCAGCCGTACTAGCGGGCTTTACGAGCAGTACTTC
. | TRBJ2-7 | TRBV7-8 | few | CASSLAPRNRPSEQYF | TGTGCCAGCAGCTTAGCGCCTAGAAATCGACCCAGCGAGCAGTACTTC
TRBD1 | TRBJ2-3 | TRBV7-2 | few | CASSDRVGPDTQYF | TGTGCCAGCAGCGACAGGGTGGGCCCAGATACGCAGTATTTT
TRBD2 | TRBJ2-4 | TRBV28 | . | CASSFVGSSGNHPQAKNIQYF | TGTGCCAGCAGTTTTGTAGGGTCTAGCGGGAACCACCCCCAGGCCAAAAACATTCAGTACTTC
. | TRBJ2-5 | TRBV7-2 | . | CASSLGGLLIMQETQYF | TGTGCCAGCAGCTTAGGGGGTCTCCTTATAATGCAAGAGACCCAGTACTTC
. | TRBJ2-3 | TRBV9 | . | CASSADREADTQYF | TGTGCCAGCAGCGCCGACAGGGAGGCAGATACGCAGTATTTT
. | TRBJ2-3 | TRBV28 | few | CASSLSGRGDTQYF | TGTGCCAGCAGTTTATCGGGAAGGGGAGATACGCAGTATTTT
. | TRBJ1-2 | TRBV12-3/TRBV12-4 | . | CASSRGGNYGYTF | TGTGCCAGCAGCCGGGGGGGAAACTATGGCTACACCTTC
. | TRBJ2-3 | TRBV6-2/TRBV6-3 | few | CASSYSTADTQYF | TGTGCCAGCAGTTACTCGACTGCAGATACGCAGTATTTT
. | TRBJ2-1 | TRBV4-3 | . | CASSQGSKHTTYNEQFF | TGCGCCAGCAGCCAAGGGTCAAAACACACGACCTACAATGAGCAGTTCTTC
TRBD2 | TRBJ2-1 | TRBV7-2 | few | CASSLLLAGDKNEQFF | TGTGCCAGCAGCTTACTTCTAGCGGGAGACAAAAATGAGCAGTTCTTC
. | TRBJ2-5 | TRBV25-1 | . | CASSAGLRETQYF | TGTGCCAGCAGTGCGGGGCTTAGGGAGACCCAGTACTTC
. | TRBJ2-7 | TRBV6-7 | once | CASSYSAEGPPGTYEQYF | TGTGCCAGCAGTTACTCGGCAGAAGGGCCTCCGGGGACCTACGAGCAGTACTTC
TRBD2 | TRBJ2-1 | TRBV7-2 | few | CASSPGWRGGYNEQFF | TGTGCCAGCAGTCCTGGGTGGCGGGGGGGCTACAATGAGCAGTTCTTC
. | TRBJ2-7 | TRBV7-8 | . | CASSLPGHSTYEQYF | TGTGCCAGCAGCTTACCGGGACATTCGACCTACGAGCAGTACTTC
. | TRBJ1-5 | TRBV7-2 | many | CASSLPGGNQPQHF | TGTGCCAGCAGCCTCCCAGGGGGCAATCAGCCCCAGCATTTT
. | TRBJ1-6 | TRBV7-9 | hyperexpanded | CASSSHDLQGFNSPLHF | TGTGCCAGCAGCTCGCATGATCTCCAGGGGTTTAATTCACCCCTCCACTTT
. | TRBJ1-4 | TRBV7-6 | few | CASSPRPGRTNEKLFF | TGTGCCAGCAGCCCCCGTCCGGGACGGACTAATGAAAAACTGTTTTTT
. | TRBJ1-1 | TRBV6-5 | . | CASSYRRLNTEAFF | TGTGCCAGCAGTTACAGGCGATTGAACACTGAAGCTTTCTTT
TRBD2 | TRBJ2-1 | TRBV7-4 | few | CASSSSTSAEQFF | TGTGCCAGCAGCTCGTCGACTAGCGCTGAGCAGTTCTTC
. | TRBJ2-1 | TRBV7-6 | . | CASSLGERTNEQFF | TGTGCCAGCAGCTTAGGGGAGCGGACAAATGAGCAGTTCTTC
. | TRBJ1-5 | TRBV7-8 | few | CASSLAGSDQPQHF | TGTGCCAGCAGCTTAGCGGGCAGTGATCAGCCCCAGCATTTT
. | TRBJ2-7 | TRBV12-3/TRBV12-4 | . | CASTPTLSYEQYF | TGTGCCAGCACCCCGACTCTCTCCTACGAGCAGTACTTC
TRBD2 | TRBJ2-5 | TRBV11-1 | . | CASSLVPSGTPEF | TGTGCCAGCAGCTTAGTGCCTAGCGGTACTCCGGAGTTC
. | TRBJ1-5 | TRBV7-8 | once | CASSPHRAHSNQPQHF | TGTGCCAGCAGCCCCCACAGGGCCCATAGCAATCAGCCCCAGCATTTT
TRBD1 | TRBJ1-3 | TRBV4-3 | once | CASSQEGGGGDTIYF | TGCGCCAGCAGCCAAGAAGGGGGCGGTGGCGACACCATATATTTT
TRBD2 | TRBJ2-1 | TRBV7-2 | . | CASSTTSVNEQFF | TGTGCCAGCAGCACCACTAGCGTAAATGAGCAGTTCTTC
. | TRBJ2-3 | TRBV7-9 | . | CASSPGPSGTQYF | TGTGCCAGCAGCCCGGGACCCAGCGGTACGCAGTATTTT
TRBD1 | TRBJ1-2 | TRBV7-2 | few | CASSSGTGNGYTF | TGTGCCAGCAGCTCCGGGACAGGGAATGGCTACACCTTC
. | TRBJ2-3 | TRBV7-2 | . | CASSLVGPPGDTQYF | TGTGCCAGCAGCTTAGTGGGTCCCCCAGGGGATACGCAGTATTTT
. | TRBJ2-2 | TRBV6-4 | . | CASSEGDTGELFF | TGTGCCAGCAGTGAGGGGGACACCGGGGAGCTGTTTTTT
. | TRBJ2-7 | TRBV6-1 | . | CASNSRDGLSYEQYF | TGTGCCAGCAATTCCCGGGACGGACTCTCCTACGAGCAGTACTTC
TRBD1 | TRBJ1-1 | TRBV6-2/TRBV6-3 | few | CASMRGTGAVPRKYTEAFF | TGTGCCAGCATGCGGGGAACAGGGGCCGTACCCCGAAAGTACACTGAAGCTTTCTTT
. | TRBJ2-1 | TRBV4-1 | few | CASSRNNLGVDEQFF | TGCGCCAGCAGCCGCAATAACCTAGGAGTAGATGAGCAGTTCTTC
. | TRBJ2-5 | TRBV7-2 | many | CASSLGGRQETQYF | TGTGCCAGCAGCTTAGGAGGTCGGCAAGAGACCCAGTACTTC
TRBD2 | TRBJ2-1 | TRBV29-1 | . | CSVELSGSGTYNEQFF | TGCAGCGTTGAGCTTAGCGGGAGCGGCACCTACAATGAGCAGTTCTTC
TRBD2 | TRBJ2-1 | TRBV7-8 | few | CASSFRTSGGDNEQFF | TGTGCCAGCAGCTTCCGGACTAGCGGGGGGGATAATGAGCAGTTCTTC
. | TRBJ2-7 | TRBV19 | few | CASSMGVSSYEQYF | TGTGCCAGTAGTATGGGGGTATCGTCCTACGAGCAGTACTTC